This T cell receptor beta chain appears in the sequencing data of a study of CD8 T cells in Susac syndrome. CD8+ and CD4+ T cells from blood underwent TCR beta sequencing. TEMRA cells were FACS-enriched, while CD8+ and CD4+ T cells were negatively isolated. Losses at the gene ends were 5 bases for V and 1 base for J; bases not matched to a gene: 5. There are 15 residues in the CDR3. Germline CDR1 and CDR2: SNHLY and FYNNEI. A quantity of roughly 0.5 to 1 ug RNA underwent reverse transcription using random hexamers. The method of amplification for TCR beta CDR3 was immunoSEQ multiplex PCR, covering 54 Vbeta and 13 Jbeta. TCRdb passed the immunoSEQ multiplex PCR reads through MiXCR, listing each CDR3 protein once. The data hold roughly 200,000 distinct CDR3 sequences, with about 93% observed a single time.

This receptor was identified in a human donor in good health. V is TRBV2 and J is TRBJ1-2; 9 bases align to TRBD1. The sample was CD4+ T cells from PBMCs. CDR3 coding DNA: TGTGCCAGCAGTCGGGGGACAGGGAATAACTATGGCTACACCTTC. Amino acids: CASSRGTGNNYGYTF.